The rows below give T cell receptor beta chains drawn from one sample of a study of T cell responses to AZD1222 COVID-19 vaccine. Repertoires were generated with immunoSEQ multiplex PCR, while TCRdb's copy carries only in-frame clones and drops some. The table has fewer than 300,000 clones, about 92% seen once. The input for sequencing was peripheral blood, taken on day 0 of AZD1222 vaccination. The origin of the receptors is an adult in good health. Both conserved end residues are part of each CDR3. Where a row states a size, it is once, few, many or the class of an expanded clone; other rows omit it.

clone_size: -
cdr3_length: 15
v_call: TRBV7-3
cdr3_aa: CASSPGPRGNEKLFF

clone_size: -
cdr3_length: 12
v_call: TRBV29-1
cdr3_aa: CSAASSGETQYF

clone_size: -
cdr3_length: 13
v_call: TRBV28
cdr3_aa: CASRDSGLYGYTF

clone_size: -
cdr3_length: 16
v_call: TRBV11-2
cdr3_aa: CASSTGTTILNTEAFF

clone_size: -
cdr3_length: 15
v_call: TRBV5-4
cdr3_aa: CASSSAGDGYNEQFF

clone_size: few
cdr3_length: 15
v_call: TRBV7-9
cdr3_aa: CASSSGTALEYGYTF

clone_size: -
cdr3_length: 14
v_call: TRBV23-1
cdr3_aa: CASSQSDRENGYTF

clone_size: -
cdr3_length: 15
v_call: TRBV4-1
cdr3_aa: CASSPWDFRGEKLFF

clone_size: -
cdr3_length: 15
v_call: TRBV6-2/TRBV6-3
cdr3_aa: CASSYGVGSSGPWFF

clone_size: -
cdr3_length: 15
v_call: TRBV27
cdr3_aa: CASSPGTGRSYEQYF

clone_size: -
cdr3_length: 15
v_call: TRBV6-5
cdr3_aa: CASSSPGEYSTEAFF

clone_size: -
cdr3_length: 14
v_call: TRBV5-1
cdr3_aa: CASSFTGNGNTIYF

clone_size: -
cdr3_length: 13
v_call: TRBV28
cdr3_aa: CASIRLADREAFF

clone_size: -
cdr3_length: 14
v_call: TRBV2
cdr3_aa: CASSDQGAETEAFF

clone_size: -
cdr3_length: 15
v_call: TRBV2
cdr3_aa: CASSPDNTLNTEAFF

clone_size: few
cdr3_length: 15
v_call: TRBV11-2
cdr3_aa: CASSLASGYNNEQFF

clone_size: -
cdr3_length: 15
v_call: TRBV11-2
cdr3_aa: CASSLDDSNNSPLHF

clone_size: -
cdr3_length: 18
v_call: TRBV3-1/TRBV3-2
cdr3_aa: CASSQDGRGRRYQETQYF

clone_size: -
cdr3_length: 12
v_call: TRBV10-3
cdr3_aa: CAISERNSPLHF

clone_size: -
cdr3_length: 15
v_call: TRBV5-4
cdr3_aa: CASQPGGGRYNEQFF